This is a list of T cell receptor beta chains from one sample in a study of CD8 T cells in ankylosing spondylitis. Using its own MiXCR run on the 5' RACE reads, TCRdb lists one record per CDR3 protein. The sample has fewer than 650,000 distinct CDR3 sequences, roughly 13% seen once. Sequenced input: blood, either unsorted or a sorted T cell fraction (not recorded which). The receptors originated from a male donor with ankylosing spondylitis. CDR3s include the opening cysteine and the closing phenylalanine or tryptophan. The order of the fields is V gene, clone size, D gene, J gene, CDR3 DNA, CDR3 protein. D genes are given only for firm matches. Clone size is stated in some rows and not others, as once, few, many or a class when expanded.

TRBV10-2	NA	NA	TRBJ2-7	TGCGCCAGCGGGGCGGTTTCCTACGAGCAGTACTTC	CASGAVSYEQYF
TRBV20-1	NA	TRBD2	TRBJ2-3	TGCAGTGCTCCCAAAGGACTAGCGGGAAGCACAGATACGCAGTATTTT	CSAPKGLAGSTDTQYF
TRBV29-1	few	TRBD1	TRBJ2-7	TGCAGCGTTGAATATTGGCAGGGGGCAAACGAGCAGTACTTC	CSVEYWQGANEQYF
TRBV3-1	NA	NA	TRBJ2-2	TGTGCCAGCAGCCAACAGCCCAACACCGGGGAGCTGTTTTTT	CASSQQPNTGELFF
TRBV20-1	NA	TRBD2	TRBJ2-1	TGCAGTGCTAGAGAAGGGGGACTAGCGGGATTGGAGCAGTTCTTC	CSAREGGLAGLEQFF
TRBV28	few	NA	TRBJ2-2	TGTGCCAGCAATTCAGGGGTCACCGGGGAGCTGTTTTTT	CASNSGVTGELFF
TRBV18	few	NA	TRBJ2-2	TGTGCCAGCTCACCGGCAGGGGGGCCGAACACCGGGGAGCTGTTTTTT	CASSPAGGPNTGELFF
TRBV3-1	NA	TRBD1	TRBJ1-2	TGTGCCAGCAGCCAAGATCTCGGACAGGCTGTCTTTCGTCACTATGGCTACACCTTC	CASSQDLGQAVFRHYGYTF
TRBV6-5	few	TRBD2	TRBJ2-5	TGTGCCAGCAGTTCTAGGGAGGGTGATCTAAAGACCCAGTACTTC	CASSSREGDLKTQYF
TRBV4-1	many	NA	TRBJ2-1	TGCGCCAGCAGCCGGACGACAGGCAATGAGCAGTTCTTC	CASSRTTGNEQFF
TRBV18	many	TRBD1	TRBJ1-1	TGTGCCAGCTCTCTACAGGGGGCTGGTAGGAACACTGAAGCTTTCTTT	CASSLQGAGRNTEAFF
TRBV7-9	many	NA	TRBJ1-4	TGTGCCAGCAGCCCCCCAGGAGGAGAAAAACTGTTTTTT	CASSPPGGEKLFF
TRBV6-1	few	TRBD2	TRBJ2-5	TGTGCCACAGAGCCGGGACTAGCGGGAGTGGAGACCCAGTACTTC	CATEPGLAGVETQYF
TRBV10-3	many	NA	TRBJ2-1	TGTGCCATCAGTACCACTCAGTACGCCTACAATGAGCAGTTCTTC	CAISTTQYAYNEQFF
TRBV5-6	few	NA	TRBJ1-1	TGTGCCAGCAGCTTGGGCTTGGAACAAAGATATAACACTGAAGCTTTCTTT	CASSLGLEQRYNTEAFF
TRBV4-2	NA	TRBD1	TRBJ2-4	TGTGCCAGCAGCCAAGGAACCGCAGGGGGCGGAGACATTCAGTACTTC	CASSQGTAGGGDIQYF
TRBV7-9	few	NA	TRBJ2-3	TGTGCCAGCAGCCCCTCGGTAGGCCGTAGGGAAGATACGCAGTATTTT	CASSPSVGRREDTQYF
TRBV11-2	NA	NA	TRBJ1-2	TGTGCCAGCAGCTTAGATCGGGGACTGAGTGGCTACACCTTC	CASSLDRGLSGYTF
TRBV5-1	few	TRBD2	TRBJ2-4	TGCGCCAGCACCCTCGGGGCGGGAGGGCCTTGGACAGATCAGTACTTC	CASTLGAGGPWTDQYF
TRBV12-3/TRBV12-4	few	NA	TRBJ2-5	TGTGCCAGCAGTTTCACTAGAAATGGAGAGACCCAGTACTTC	CASSFTRNGETQYF
TRBV3-1	many	TRBD1	TRBJ1-1	TGTGCCAGCAGCCAAGGGGACAGTGAAGCTTTCTTT	CASSQGDSEAFF
TRBV6-4	NA	NA	TRBJ1-1	TGTGCCAGCAGTCCTGCGGCGGGTTTTCTCTTGAACACTGAAGCTTTCTTT	CASSPAAGFLLNTEAFF
TRBV24-1	NA	TRBD1	TRBJ2-1	TGTGCCACCAGCGACCCCGGGACAGGGGTGTCAACCTACAATGAGCAGTTCTTC	CATSDPGTGVSTYNEQFF
TRBV7-2	NA	NA	TRBJ1-4	TGTGCCAGCAGCCGAATGGGGATTCAAACCGAAAAACTGTTTTTT	CASSRMGIQTEKLFF
TRBV11-3	few	NA	TRBJ2-3	TGTGCCAGCAGCTTGGTGGGTGTGACAGATACGCAGTATTTT	CASSLVGVTDTQYF
TRBV7-2	many	NA	TRBJ2-2	TGTGCCAGCAGCTTAGGGGCCGGGACATTTACCGGGGAGCTGTTTTTT	CASSLGAGTFTGELFF
TRBV19	NA	NA	TRBJ1-3	TGTGCCAGTAGTACCCTGCTTAGGGGCTCTGGAAACACCATATATTTT	CASSTLLRGSGNTIYF